What follows are 10 T cell receptor beta chains derived from one specimen sequenced in a study of blood T cell repertoires in COVID-19. Generated by immunoSEQ multiplex PCR, the TCRdb table keeps only in-frame clones and is missing some. The data hold roughly 230,000 clones, with approximately 85% observed a single time. Specimen: peripheral blood. The receptors shown here come from a middle-aged man with COVID-19, enrolled during active disease.

This chain uses TRBV10-3 with TRBJ2-2; 7 nucleotides agree with TRBD2. In germline, CDR1 is ENHRY, CDR2 SYGVKD. The CDR3 extends over 14 amino acids. V shed 2 bases and J 8 bases; nucleotides not matched to a gene: 5. The CDR3 DNA follows: TGTGCCATCAGTGAGCGGGACTATCTTGGGGAGCTGTTTTTT. Translation gives CAISERDYLGELFF.

This chain connects TRBV18 to TRBJ1-1; 8 bases line up with TRBD1. The CDR3 runs 15 residues. The germline CDR1 and CDR2 sequences are KGHSH and LQKENI. V lost 6 bases, J lost 1 base, and 7 bases stayed unmatched. CDR3 DNA sequence: TGTGCCAGCTCCCCCAGCGGACAGGGGAACACTGAAGCTTTCTTT. The encoded protein is CASSPSGQGNTEAFF.

This chain joins TRBV12-3 or TRBV12-4 and TRBJ1-1; no definite D call. CDR3 length: 12 residues. V lost 3 bases to trimming and J lost 5 bases, with 7 bases between them. Here the CDR3 DNA reads TGTGCCAGCAGTTTTCGGTGGACTGAAGCTTTCTTT. Amino acid sequence: CASSFRWTEAFF.

This chain connects TRBV9 to TRBJ2-5; 10 nucleotides match TRBD2. Germline-derived CDR1 and CDR2 are SGDLS and YYNGEE. The CDR3 is made up of 17 amino acids. Losses at the gene ends were 3 bases for V and 5 bases for J; bases not matched to a gene: 13. CDR3 loop: CASSAGTTSGLGETQYF. The CDR3 DNA is TGTGCCAGCAGCGCTGGAACGACTAGCGGGTTGGGGGAGACCCAGTACTTC.

The V call is TRBV2, the J call TRBJ1-1, with D possibly being TRBD1 (5 bases). V was cut by 4 bases and J by 8 bases, with 11 bases left in between. The CDR3 runs 12 residues. Looked up from germline, CDR1 is SNHLY and CDR2 is FYNNEI. The CDR3 region is CASSVGVREAFF. CDR3 DNA sequence: TGTGCCAGCAGTGTAGGGGTAAGAGAAGCTTTCTTT. The entire variable domain, with the rest obtained from reference TRBV2 and TRBJ1-1, is as follows: EPEVTQTPSHQVTQMGQEVILRCVPISNHLYFYWYRQILGQKVEFLVSFYNNEISEKSEIFDDQFSVERPDGSNFTLKIRSTKLEDSAMYFCASSVGVREAFFGQGTRLTVV.

This rearrangement joins TRBV16 to TRBJ1-4; no clear D gene. CDR1 is KGHSY and CDR2 is FQNENV in the germline V gene. This CDR3 contains 15 residues. V lost 0 bases and J lost 3, with 8 bases in between. CDR3: CASSQSRGPNEKLFF. The CDR3 region has the DNA TGTGCCAGCAGCCAATCACGAGGGCCTAATGAAAAACTGTTTTTT.

V and J are TRBV29-1 and TRBJ2-2; 12 bases match TRBD2. This CDR3 is 13 amino acids long. Germline V CDR1 and CDR2: SQVTM, ANQGSEA. The junction had 3 bases not matched to a gene; V was cut back by 7 bases and J by 6 bases. The CDR3 reads CSARTSGAGELFF. CDR3 bases: TGCAGCGCTCGGACTAGCGGGGCCGGGGAGCTGTTTTTT.

V is TRBV6-2 or TRBV6-3 and J is TRBJ2-7; 7 bases fit TRBD1. Trimming removed 5 bases from V and 2 bases from J; junction bases left unmatched: 9. CDR1 is MNHEY, CDR2 SVGEGT, per germline. The CDR3 has 15 residues. CDR3 sequence (DNA): TGTGCCAGCAGTCCCGGGACAGCTCTTCCCTACGAGCAGTACTTC. Protein: CASSPGTALPYEQYF.

This clone was recorded once. V usage is TRBV2 and J usage is TRBJ2-5; the match to TRBD2 covers 14 bases. The germline gives CDR1 SNHLY, CDR2 FYNNEI. This CDR3 is 16 amino acids long. V dropped 5 bases and J dropped 5; count of bases not matched to a gene: 7. The CDR3, as DNA: TGTGCCAGCAGTACCGGGACTAGCGGGAGAGGGGAGACCCAGTACTTC. Translating it yields CASSTGTSGRGETQYF.

The V call is TRBV30, the J call TRBJ1-2, with D maybe TRBD1 (5 bases). This CDR3 comprises 13 residues. The ends were cut back, 4 bases at V and 5 bases at J, with 14 bases in the middle. Germline CDR1 is GTSNPN and CDR2 is SVGIG (reference sequence). The CDR3 spells CAWTDRGVYGYTF. The CDR3 DNA is TGTGCCTGGACCGACCGGGGGGTGTATGGCTACACCTTC.